This T cell receptor beta chain came from a study of blood T cell repertoires in COVID-19. The wider study: Sites across the United States, Italy and Spain contributed samples from acute and convalescent COVID-19.

The CDR3 length is 13 residues. V gave up 7 bases and J gave up 0 bases, with 9 bases separating them. From germline, CDR1 is MNHEY and CDR2 SMNVEV (reference sequence). Repertoires were generated with immunoSEQ multiplex PCR, while TCRdb's copy carries only in-frame clones and drops some. The sample lists 150,000 to 200,000 clones, around 83% seen once, with approximately 3% in the top ten. Sequenced material: PBMCs or T cells enriched from blood (not recorded which). This chain connects TRBV27 to TRBJ1-1; TRBD1 is a possible D gene (5 bases). This sequence was found in a woman in her thirties who had been exposed to COVID-19. Written as DNA, the CDR3 is TGTGCCAGCAAGGGGAACATGAACACTGAAGCTTTCTTT. Protein product: CASKGNMNTEAFF.